This TCR beta chain came from a study of cytomegalovirus exposure and HLA in healthy donors. Findings and limits, study-wide: It was in a later analysis that TCR association rates were seen to vary by HLA locus, highest for DRB1 and lowest for HLA-C. Using a false discovery rate of 0.05, a later analysis showed that some 16,000 TCR beta sequences were associated with HLA alleles. A classifier reportedly called cytomegalovirus status with high sensitivity and specificity. Investigators reported around 150 TCR beta chains as tied to cytomegalovirus.

CDR1 and CDR2 (germline): GTSNPN, SVGIG (reference sequence). This CDR3 comprises 15 residues. Between the trimmed V and J ends, which lost 3 bases and 3 bases, there was a span of 17 bases. For this clone: Its matching antigen is unknown.

The PCR contained 60 Vbeta and 13 Jbeta primers. Generated by immunoSEQ multiplex PCR, the TCRdb table keeps only in-frame clones and is missing some. The sample consists of more than 85,000 clones, approximately 80% of them appearing once. The chain carries TRBV30 and TRBJ1-1; maybe TRBD1 (6 bases). The sequence came from a male donor in good health and CMV-seronegative. The sample comprised PBMCs. For the CDR3, the DNA is TGTGCCTGGAGCGGATTCGGGACATCCTACACTGAAGCTTTCTTT. Its translation is CAWSGFGTSYTEAFF.